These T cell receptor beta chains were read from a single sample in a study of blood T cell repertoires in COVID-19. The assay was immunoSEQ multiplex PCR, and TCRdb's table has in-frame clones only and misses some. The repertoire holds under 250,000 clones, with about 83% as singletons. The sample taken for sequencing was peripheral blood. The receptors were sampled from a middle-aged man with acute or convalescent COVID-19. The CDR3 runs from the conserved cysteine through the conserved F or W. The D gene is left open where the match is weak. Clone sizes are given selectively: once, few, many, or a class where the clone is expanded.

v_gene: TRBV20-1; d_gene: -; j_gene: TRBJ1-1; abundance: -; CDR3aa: CSALDRIPFF; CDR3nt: TGCAGTGCTCTTGACAGGATCCCTTTCTTT
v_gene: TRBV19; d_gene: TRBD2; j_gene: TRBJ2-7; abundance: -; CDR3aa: CASSTVSGAAEQYF; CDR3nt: TGTGCCAGTAGTACGGTTAGCGGGGCGGCCGAGCAGTACTTC
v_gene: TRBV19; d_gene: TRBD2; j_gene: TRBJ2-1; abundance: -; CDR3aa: CASNQREISNEQFF; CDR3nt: TGTGCCAGTAACCAGCGGGAGATCAGCAATGAGCAGTTCTTC
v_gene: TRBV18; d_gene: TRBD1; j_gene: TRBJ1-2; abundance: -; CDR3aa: CASSPPGQGSYGYTF; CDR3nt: TGTGCCAGCTCACCACCGGGACAGGGGAGCTATGGCTACACCTTC
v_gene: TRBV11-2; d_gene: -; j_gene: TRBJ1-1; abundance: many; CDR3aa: CASSHRNTEAFF; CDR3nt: TGTGCCAGCAGCCACAGGAACACTGAAGCTTTCTTT
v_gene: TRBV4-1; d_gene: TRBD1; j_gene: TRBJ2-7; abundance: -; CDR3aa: CASSPRDRGNYEQYF; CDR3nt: TGCGCCAGCAGCCCTCGGGACAGGGGTAACTACGAGCAGTACTTC
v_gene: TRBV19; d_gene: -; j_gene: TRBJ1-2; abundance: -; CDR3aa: CASSISTAHSYGYTF; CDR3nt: TGTGCCAGTAGTATATCGACAGCCCACAGCTATGGCTACACCTTC
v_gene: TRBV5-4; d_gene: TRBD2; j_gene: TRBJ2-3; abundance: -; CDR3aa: CASSTGLAGERGTDTQYF; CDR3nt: TGTGCCAGCAGCACTGGACTAGCGGGGGAGAGGGGCACAGATACGCAGTATTTT
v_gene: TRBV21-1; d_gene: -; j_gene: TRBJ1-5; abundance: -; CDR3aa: CASSKSYGTSNQPQHF; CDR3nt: TGTGCCAGCAGCAAAAGTTACGGGACAAGCAATCAGCCCCAGCATTTT
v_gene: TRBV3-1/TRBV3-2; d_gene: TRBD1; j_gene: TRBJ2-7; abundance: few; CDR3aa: CASSQGGTGGLEQYF; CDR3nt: TGTGCCAGCAGCCAAGGAGGGACAGGGGGGCTCGAGCAGTACTTC
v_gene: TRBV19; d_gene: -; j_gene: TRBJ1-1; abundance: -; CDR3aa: CASSISGETEAFF; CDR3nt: TGTGCCAGTAGTATCTCAGGGGAAACTGAAGCTTTCTTT
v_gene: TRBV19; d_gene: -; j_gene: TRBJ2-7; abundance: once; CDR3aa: CASSITRSRGEQYF; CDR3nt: TGTGCCAGTAGCATTACGAGGTCCAGGGGCGAGCAGTACTTC
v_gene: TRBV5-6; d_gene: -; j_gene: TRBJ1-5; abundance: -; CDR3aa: CASSLAGQGYNQPQHF; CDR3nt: TGTGCCAGCAGCTTGGCGGGTCAGGGCTACAATCAGCCCCAGCATTTT
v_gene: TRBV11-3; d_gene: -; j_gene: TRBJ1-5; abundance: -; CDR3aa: CASSLGTGKNQPQHF; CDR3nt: TGTGCCAGCAGCTTAGGAACAGGGAAGAATCAGCCCCAGCATTTT
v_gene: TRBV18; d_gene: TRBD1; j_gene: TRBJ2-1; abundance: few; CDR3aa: CASSPGTGFNEQFF; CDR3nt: TGTGCCAGCTCACCCGGGACAGGGTTCAATGAGCAGTTCTTC
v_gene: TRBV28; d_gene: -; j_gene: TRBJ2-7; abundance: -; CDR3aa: CASSYGLPYEQYF; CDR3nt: TGTGCCAGCAGCTACGGACTACCCTACGAGCAGTACTTC
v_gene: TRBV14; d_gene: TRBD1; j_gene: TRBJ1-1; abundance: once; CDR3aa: CASSLDRVTEAFF; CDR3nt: TGTGCCAGCAGCCTAGACAGGGTTACTGAAGCTTTCTTT
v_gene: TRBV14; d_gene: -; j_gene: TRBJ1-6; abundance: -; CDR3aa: CASSQDYENSPLHF; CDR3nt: TGTGCCAGCAGCCAAGACTACGAGAATTCACCCCTCCACTTT
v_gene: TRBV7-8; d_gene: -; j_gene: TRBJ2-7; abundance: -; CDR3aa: CASSLWGDLEQYF; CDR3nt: TGTGCCAGCAGCCTATGGGGGGATCTCGAGCAGTACTTC
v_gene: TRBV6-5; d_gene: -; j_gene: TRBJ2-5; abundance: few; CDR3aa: CASSPGWGGETQYF; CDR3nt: TGTGCCAGCAGCCCAGGGTGGGGAGGAGAGACCCAGTACTTC
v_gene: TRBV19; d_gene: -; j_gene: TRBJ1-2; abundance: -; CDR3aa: CASSIQGRSYGYTF; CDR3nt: TGTGCCAGTAGTATCCAGGGAAGGAGCTATGGCTACACCTTC
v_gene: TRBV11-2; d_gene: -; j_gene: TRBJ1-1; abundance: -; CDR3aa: CASSFMNTEAFF; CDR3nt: TGTGCCAGCAGCTTTATGAACACTGAAGCTTTCTTT
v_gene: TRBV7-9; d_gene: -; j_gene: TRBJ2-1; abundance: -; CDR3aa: CASSLDSLGNEQFF; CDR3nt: TGTGCCAGCAGCTTGGACAGTTTAGGGAATGAGCAGTTCTTC
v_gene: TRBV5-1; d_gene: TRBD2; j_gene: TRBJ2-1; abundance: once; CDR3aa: CASSLARTSTYNEQFF; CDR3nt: TGCGCCAGCAGCTTGGCCCGGACTAGCACGTACAATGAGCAGTTCTTC
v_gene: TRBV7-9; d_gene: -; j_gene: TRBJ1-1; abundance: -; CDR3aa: CASSLLGLGMNTEAFF; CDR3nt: TGTGCCAGCAGCCTTCTGGGACTGGGCATGAACACTGAAGCTTTCTTT
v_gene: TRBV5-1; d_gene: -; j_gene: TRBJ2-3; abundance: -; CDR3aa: CASSLALSTDTQYF; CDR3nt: TGCGCCAGCAGCTTGGCCCTTAGCACAGATACGCAGTATTTT
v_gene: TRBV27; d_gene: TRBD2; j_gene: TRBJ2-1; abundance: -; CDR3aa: CASSLAGPSYNEQFF; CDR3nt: TGTGCCAGCAGCTTAGCGGGGCCCTCCTACAATGAGCAGTTCTTC
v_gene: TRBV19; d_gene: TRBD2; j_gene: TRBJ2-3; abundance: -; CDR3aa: CASTATSGNVGTDTQYF; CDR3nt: TGTGCCAGCACTGCGACTAGCGGGAACGTCGGCACAGATACGCAGTATTTT
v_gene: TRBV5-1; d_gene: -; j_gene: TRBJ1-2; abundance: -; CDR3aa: CASSLAGWRDYGYTF; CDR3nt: TGCGCCAGCAGCTTGGCAGGGTGGAGGGACTATGGCTACACCTTC
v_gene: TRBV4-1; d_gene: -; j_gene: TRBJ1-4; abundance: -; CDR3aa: CASRPGHLSEKLFF; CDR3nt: TGCGCCAGCAGGCCGGGACACCTTAGTGAAAAACTGTTTTTT
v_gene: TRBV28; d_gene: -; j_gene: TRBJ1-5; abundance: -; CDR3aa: CATGSIPYQPQHF; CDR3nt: TGTGCCACCGGGTCCATCCCTTATCAGCCCCAGCATTTT
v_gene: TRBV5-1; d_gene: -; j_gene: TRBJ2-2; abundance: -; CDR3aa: CASSLAEGKNTGELFF; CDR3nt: TGCGCCAGCAGCTTGGCCGAGGGCAAGAACACCGGGGAGCTGTTTTTT
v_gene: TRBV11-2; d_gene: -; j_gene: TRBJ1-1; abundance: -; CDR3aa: CASSLVTVNTEAFF; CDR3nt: TGTGCCAGCAGCTTAGTAACAGTGAACACTGAAGCTTTCTTT
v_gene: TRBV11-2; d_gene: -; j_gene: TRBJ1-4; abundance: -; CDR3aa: CASSSRTGPNEKLFF; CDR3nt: TGTGCCAGCAGCTCGAGAACAGGGCCCAATGAAAAACTGTTTTTT
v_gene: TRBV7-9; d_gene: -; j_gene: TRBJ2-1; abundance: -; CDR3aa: CASRPLVIGPRNEQFF; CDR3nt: TGTGCCAGCAGACCGCTAGTCATCGGTCCCCGGAATGAGCAGTTCTTC
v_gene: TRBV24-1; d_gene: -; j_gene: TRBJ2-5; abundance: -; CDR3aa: CATSEGGEETQYF; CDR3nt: TGTGCCACCAGTGAGGGGGGAGAAGAGACCCAGTACTTC
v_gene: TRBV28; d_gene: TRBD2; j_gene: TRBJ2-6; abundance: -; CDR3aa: CASAGGFTGANVLTF; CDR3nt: TGTGCCAGCGCGGGGGGCTTTACTGGGGCCAACGTCCTGACTTTC
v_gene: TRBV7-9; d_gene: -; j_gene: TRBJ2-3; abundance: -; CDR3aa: CAYDVGGNTDTQYF; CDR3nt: TGTGCCTACGACGTGGGAGGAAACACAGATACGCAGTATTTT
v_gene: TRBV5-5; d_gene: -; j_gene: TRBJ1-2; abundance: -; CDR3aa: CASSLSLRGKDNYGYTF; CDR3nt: TGTGCCAGCAGCTTGTCGTTAAGGGGAAAGGATAACTATGGCTACACCTTC
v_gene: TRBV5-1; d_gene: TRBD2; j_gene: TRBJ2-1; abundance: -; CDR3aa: CASSFVGTSGDNEQFF; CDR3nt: TGCGCCAGCAGCTTCGTGGGGACTAGCGGGGACAATGAGCAGTTCTTC
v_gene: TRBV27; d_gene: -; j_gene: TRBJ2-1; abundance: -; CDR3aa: CASSLTTGSSYNEQFF; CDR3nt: TGTGCCAGCAGTTTGACGACAGGCAGCTCCTACAATGAGCAGTTCTTC
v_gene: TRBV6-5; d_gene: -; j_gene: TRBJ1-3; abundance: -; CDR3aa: CASSPRVASGNTIYF; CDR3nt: TGTGCCAGCAGTCCCCGGGTCGCCTCTGGAAACACCATATATTTT
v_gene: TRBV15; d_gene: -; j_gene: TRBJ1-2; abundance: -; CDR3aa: CATSRDAKGDGYTF; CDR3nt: TGTGCCACCAGCAGAGATGCAAAGGGGGATGGCTACACCTTC
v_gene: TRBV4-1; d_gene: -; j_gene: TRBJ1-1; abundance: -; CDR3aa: CASSQDTGLVHTEAFF; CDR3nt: TGCGCCAGCAGCCAAGATACGGGTTTGGTGCACACTGAAGCTTTCTTT
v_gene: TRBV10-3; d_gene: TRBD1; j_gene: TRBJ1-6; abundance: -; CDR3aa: CAIRRGLGTDNSPLHF; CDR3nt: TGTGCCATCAGACGAGGATTGGGGACAGATAATTCACCCCTCCACTTT
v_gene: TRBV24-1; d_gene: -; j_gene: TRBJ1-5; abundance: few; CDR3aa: CATSDFGEFEPQHF; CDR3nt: TGTGCCACCAGTGATTTTGGGGAGTTTGAGCCCCAGCATTTT
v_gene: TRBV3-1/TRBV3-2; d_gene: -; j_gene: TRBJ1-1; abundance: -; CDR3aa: CASSLGVFLTTEAFF; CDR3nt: TGTGCCAGCAGCCTCGGGGTGTTTCTGACCACTGAAGCTTTCTTT
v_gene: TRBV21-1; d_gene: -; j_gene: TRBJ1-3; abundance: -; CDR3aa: CAIPWDIRNTIYF; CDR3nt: TGTGCCATCCCCTGGGACATCCGAAACACCATATATTTT
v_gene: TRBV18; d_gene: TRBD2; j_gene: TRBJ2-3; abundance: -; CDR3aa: CASSQNGRADTQYF; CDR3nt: TGTGCCAGCTCCCAAAATGGGAGGGCTGATACGCAGTATTTT
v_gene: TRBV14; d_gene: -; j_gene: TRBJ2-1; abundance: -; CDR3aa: CASSQVVAISYNEQFF; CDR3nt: TGTGCCAGCAGCCAAGTTGTAGCGATCTCCTACAATGAGCAGTTCTTC